Below, 10 T cell receptor beta chains from the same sample are listed, as sequenced in a study of immune cell composition in non-small cell lung cancer (dated by TCRdb to 2016 to 2017). Libraries were made using the immunoSEQ multiplex PCR assay. The source is immuneACCESS, and TCRdb retained only in-frame sequences with V and J called. Part of the clones is not carried over; for the studies checked, unresolved V genes explain less than half of this, and the remainder is unexplained. For this sample there are several thousand clones; about 80% appear just once. The ten biggest clones cover under 10% of the sample. Sequences were obtained from lung tumor tissue. These receptors all come from a human donor with non-small cell lung cancer.

V is TRBV6-1 and J is TRBJ2-4; a possible D gene is TRBD1 (6 bases). Germline CDR1 reads MNHNS; CDR2 reads SASEGT. The CDR3 runs to 13 residues. V was cut by 2 bases and J by 9 bases, with 11 bases left in between. The CDR3 sequence: CASSENQGSIQYF. In nucleotides, the CDR3 is TGTGCCAGCAGTGAAAACCAGGGGAGCATTCAGTACTTC.

This chain connects TRBV28 to TRBJ1-3; D gene ambiguous. The V gene's germline CDR1 is MDHEN and CDR2 SYDVKM. The CDR3 sequence is 19 residues long. The V gene lost 4 bases and the J gene lost 0 bases, with 22 bases spanning the gap. CDR3 sequence reads: CASSSLTQTLASSGNTIYF. The CDR3 nucleotides are TGTGCCAGCAGTTCCCTGACCCAGACTCTTGCCTCCTCTGGAAACACCATATATTTT.

This clone was observed a few times. The chain joins TRBV7-6 to TRBJ1-1; D uncertain. Germline assignment: CDR1 SGHVS and CDR2 FNYEAQ. This CDR3 has 14 residues. V lost 3 bases to trimming and J lost 7 bases, with 15 bases between them. CDR3 DNA: TGTGCCAGCAGCTTGGCCTACGGGGATGGTGAAGCTTTCTTT. The encoded protein is CASSLAYGDGEAFF.

V usage is TRBV9 and J usage is TRBJ2-1, with 7 nucleotides matching TRBD2. Germline CDR1 and CDR2: SGDLS and YYNGEE. CDR3 length equals 15 residues. J lost 7 bases, V lost 4 bases, and 11 bases had no gene match. CDR3 DNA: TGTGCCAGCAGCCAGTGGGCTAGCGGAGGGAATGAGCAGTTCTTC. It encodes CASSQWASGGNEQFF.

The J gene is TRBJ2-6, the V gene TRBV18; no clear D. With 3 bases removed from V and 2 bases from J, the gap between germline ends came to 5 bases. Germline values: CDR1 KGHSH, CDR2 LQKENI. CDR3 size: 14 residues. The CDR3 protein is CASSPRTGANVLTF. CDR3 in DNA: TGTGCCAGCTCACCCAGGACTGGGGCCAACGTCCTGACTTTC.

The chain carries TRBV30 and TRBJ2-5; no clear D gene. The CDR3 is made up of 15 amino acids. Germline V gene sequence: CDR1 GTSNPN, CDR2 SVGIG (reference sequence). The V end lost 0 bases, the J end lost 3 bases, and 14 bases lay between the germline ends. The CDR3 reads CAWSVGWLREETQYF. The CDR3 DNA follows: TGTGCCTGGAGTGTAGGATGGCTCCGCGAAGAGACCCAGTACTTC.

This clone has only a few counts. The chain has TRBV7-9 and TRBJ1-2, with 7 bases fitting TRBD1. The V gene's germline CDR1 is SEHNR and CDR2 FQNEAQ (reference sequence). There are 13 residues in the CDR3. V gave up 6 bases and J gave up 6 bases; unmatched junction bases: 7. For the CDR3, the DNA is TGTGCCAGCAGATTGACAGGGATCGATGGCTACACCTTC. It specifies CASRLTGIDGYTF. The full variable domain, rest sourced from reference TRBV7-9 and TRBJ1-2, is DTGVSQNPRHKITKRGQNVTFRCDPISEHNRLYWYRQTLGQGPEFLTYFQNEAQLEKSRLLSDRFSAERPKGSFSTLEIQRTEQGDSAMYLCASRLTGIDGYTFGSGTRLTVV.

The chain joins TRBV5-6 to TRBJ1-5, with D perhaps TRBD1 (6 bases). The ends were cut back, 2 bases at V and 2 bases at J, with 11 bases in the middle. The CDR3 length is 15 residues. Germline V lookup: CDR1 SGHDT, CDR2 YYEEEE. As DNA, the CDR3 is TGTGCCAGCAGCTTAGGGGGGGTCGGCAATCAGCCCCAGCATTTT. This sequence encodes CASSLGGVGNQPQHF.

V gene TRBV6-5 combines with J gene TRBJ1-3, with 7 bases matching TRBD1. This CDR3 is 16 amino acids long. Germline CDR1 MNHEY, CDR2 SVGAGI. Losses at the gene ends were 0 bases for V and 0 bases for J; bases not matched to a gene: 2. CDR3 residues: CASSYSGDSSGNTIYF. The CDR3 nucleotides are TGTGCCAGCAGTTACTCCGGGGACAGCTCTGGAAACACCATATATTTT.

This clone was detected once. The chain joins TRBV5-5 to TRBJ2-1; tentatively, D is TRBD2 (5 bases). CDR3 length: 17 amino acids. Per germline, CDR1 SGHKS and CDR2 YYEKEE (reference sequence). Between the trimmed V and J ends, which lost 3 bases and 6 bases, there was a span of 22 bases. This CDR3 reads CASSSWIVSGASNEQFF. The CDR3 bases are TGTGCCAGCAGCTCGTGGATTGTGAGCGGAGCGAGCAATGAGCAGTTCTTC.